This T cell receptor (beta chain) comes out of a study of cytomegalovirus exposure and HLA in healthy donors. Notes on the study in general: TRBV6-2, TRBV6-3 and some other V segments were unresolvable in 87-base-pair reads.

Trimming cost V 0 bases and J 4 bases, with 14 bases left between them. CDR3 length: 16 residues. Germline V gene data show CDR1 as SGHRS and CDR2 as YFSETQ. Vbeta (60) and Jbeta (13) primers were used in the PCR. Clones were read by immunoSEQ multiplex PCR, and TCRdb kept only the in-frame ones, dropping some. The sample has about 140,000 clones, roughly 71% seen once. Comments on this clone: Its antigen is undetermined.

This clonotype was sampled from a woman between 40 and 50 years old in good health and CMV-seronegative. The J gene is TRBJ2-1, the V gene TRBV5-1; D is uncertain. Sequencing input: PBMCs. CDR3 amino acids: CASSLAAPTLYNEQFF. The CDR3 DNA follows: TGCGCCAGCAGCTTGGCTGCTCCCACACTATACAATGAGCAGTTCTTC.